This T cell receptor beta chain was profiled in a study of shared clonotypes between healthy human individuals. Study-wide results and caveats: Relative to their counterparts shared across all four donors, non-shared clonotypes exhibited diminished generation probabilities.

This CDR3 comprises 15 residues. CDR1 is MNHNS and CDR2 is SASEGT in the germline V gene. The V gene end was trimmed by 2 bases and the J gene end by 1 base; junction bases not matched to a gene: 2. Donors, healthy HIV-negative adults, lacked recent acute infections or vaccinations. The assay was immunoSEQ multiplex PCR, and TCRdb's table has in-frame clones only and misses some. In the table there are 950,000 to 1,300,000 clones, approximately 72% of which are singletons. A few counts support this clone. Its target is unknown. Sequenced: memory CD4+ T cells sorted from blood. Subset here: CD45RA-negative fraction. V is TRBV6-1 and J is TRBJ2-1, with 7 bases aligning to TRBD2. The sequence derives from a man younger than 30 in good health. The DNA for the CDR3 is TGTGCCAGCAGTGAACCGGGGGGATCCTACAATGAGCAGTTCTTC. Its translation: CASSEPGGSYNEQFF.